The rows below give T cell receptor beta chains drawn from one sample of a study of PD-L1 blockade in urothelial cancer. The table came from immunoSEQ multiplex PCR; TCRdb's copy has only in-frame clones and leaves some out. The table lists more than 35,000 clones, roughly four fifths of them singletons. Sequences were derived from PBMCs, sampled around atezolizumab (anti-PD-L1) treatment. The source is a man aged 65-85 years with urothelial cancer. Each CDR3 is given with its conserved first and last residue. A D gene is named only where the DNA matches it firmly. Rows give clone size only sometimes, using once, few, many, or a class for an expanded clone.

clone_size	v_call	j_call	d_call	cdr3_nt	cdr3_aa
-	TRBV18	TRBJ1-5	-	TGTGCCAGCTCACCCGGGCAGGCGGGTCAGCCCCAGCATTTT	CASSPGQAGQPQHF
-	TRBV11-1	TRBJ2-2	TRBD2	TGTGCCAGCAGCGAGCCCCGGACTAGCGGGAACACCGGGGAGCTGTTTTTT	CASSEPRTSGNTGELFF
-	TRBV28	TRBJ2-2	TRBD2	TGTGCCAGCAGGGGCGGGGGTAGCGGGAGAGGGGAGCTGTTTTTT	CASRGGGSGRGELFF
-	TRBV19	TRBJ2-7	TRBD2	TGTGCCAGTAGTGGTAGCGGGAGACCGTCCCCCGAGCAGTACTTC	CASSGSGRPSPEQYF
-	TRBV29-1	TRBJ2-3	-	TGCAGCGTTGACGGGACAACTAGCACAGATACGCAGTATTTT	CSVDGTTSTDTQYF
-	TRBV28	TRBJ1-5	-	TGTGCCAGCAGTTGGAGCAGGGATCAGCCCCAGCATTTT	CASSWSRDQPQHF
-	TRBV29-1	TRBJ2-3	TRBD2	TGCAGCGTTGAGGATTTACTAGCGGGTTACACAGATACGCAGTATTTT	CSVEDLLAGYTDTQYF
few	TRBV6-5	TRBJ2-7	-	TGTGCCAGCAGTCCCCTCGAGCAGTACTTC	CASSPLEQYF
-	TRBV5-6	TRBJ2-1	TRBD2	TGTGCCAGCAGCTCGACTAGCGGGAGGGCCCTCAATGAGCAGTTCTTC	CASSSTSGRALNEQFF
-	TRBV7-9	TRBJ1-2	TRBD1	TGTGCCAGCAGCACAACAGGGGTAACCAACTATGGCTACACCTTC	CASSTTGVTNYGYTF
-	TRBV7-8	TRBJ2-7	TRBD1	TGTGCCAGCAGCTTACGGGACAGGATAACCTACGAGCAGTACTTC	CASSLRDRITYEQYF
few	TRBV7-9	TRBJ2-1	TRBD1	TGTGCCAGCAGCTCTGACAGGGTGTCCTACAATGAGCAGTTCTTC	CASSSDRVSYNEQFF
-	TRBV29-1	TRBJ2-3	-	TGCAGCGTAGGGGGGGGTACAGATACGCAGTATTTT	CSVGGGTDTQYF
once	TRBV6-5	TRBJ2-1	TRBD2	TGTGCCAGCAGTGGGACTAGCGCCGGCGATGAGCAGTTCTTC	CASSGTSAGDEQFF
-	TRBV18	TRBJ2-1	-	TGTGCCAGCTCACCAACAGGGTACTCCTACAATGAGCAGTTCTTC	CASSPTGYSYNEQFF
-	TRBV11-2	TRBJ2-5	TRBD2	TGTGCCAGCAGCCCGGGGACTAGCGGGGGAGAGACCCAGTACTTC	CASSPGTSGGETQYF